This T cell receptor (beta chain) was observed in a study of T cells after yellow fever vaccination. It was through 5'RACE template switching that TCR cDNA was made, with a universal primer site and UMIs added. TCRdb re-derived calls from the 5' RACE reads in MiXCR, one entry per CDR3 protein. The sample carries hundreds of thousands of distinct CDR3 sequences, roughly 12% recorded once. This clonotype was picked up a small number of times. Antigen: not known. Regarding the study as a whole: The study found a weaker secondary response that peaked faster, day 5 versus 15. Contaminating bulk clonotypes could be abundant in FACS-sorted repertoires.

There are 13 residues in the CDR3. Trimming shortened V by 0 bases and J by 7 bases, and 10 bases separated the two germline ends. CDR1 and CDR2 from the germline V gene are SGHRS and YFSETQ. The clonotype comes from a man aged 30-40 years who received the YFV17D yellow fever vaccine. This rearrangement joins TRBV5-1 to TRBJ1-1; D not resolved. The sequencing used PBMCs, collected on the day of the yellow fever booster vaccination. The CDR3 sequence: CASSLDRDLEAFF. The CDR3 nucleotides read TGCGCCAGCAGCTTGGACAGAGACCTTGAAGCTTTCTTT. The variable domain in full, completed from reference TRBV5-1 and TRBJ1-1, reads KAGVTQTPRYLIKTRGQQVTLSCSPISGHRSVSWYQQTPGQGLQFLFEYFSETQRNKGNFPGRFSGRQFSNSRSEMNVSTLELGDSALYLCASSLDRDLEAFFGQGTRLTVV.